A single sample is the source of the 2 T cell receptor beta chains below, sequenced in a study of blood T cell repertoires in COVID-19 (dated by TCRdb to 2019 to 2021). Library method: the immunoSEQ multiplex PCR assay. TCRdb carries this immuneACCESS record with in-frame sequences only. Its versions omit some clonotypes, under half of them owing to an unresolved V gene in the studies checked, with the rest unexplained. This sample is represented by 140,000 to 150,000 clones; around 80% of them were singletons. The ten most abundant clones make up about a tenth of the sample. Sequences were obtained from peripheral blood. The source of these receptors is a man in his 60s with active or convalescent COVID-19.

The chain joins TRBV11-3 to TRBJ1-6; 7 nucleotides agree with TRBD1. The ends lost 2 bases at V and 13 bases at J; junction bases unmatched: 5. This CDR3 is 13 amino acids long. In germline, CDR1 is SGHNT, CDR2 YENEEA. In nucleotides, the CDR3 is TGTGCCAGCAGCTTATTACCGGACAGGCCCCTCCACTTT. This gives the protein CASSLLPDRPLHF.

Here the CDR3 reads CATTWTSGNQETQYF. In DNA form, the CDR3 reads TGTGCCACCACCTGGACTAGCGGGAATCAAGAGACCCAGTACTTC. V and J are TRBV15 and TRBJ2-5, with 12 positions matching TRBD2. Germline CDR1 is LNHNV and CDR2 is YYDKDF (reference sequence). V shed 7 bases, J shed 2 bases, and the junction held 5 bases outside the gene matches. The CDR3 spans 15 residues.